Below, 32 T cell receptor beta chains from the same sample are listed, as sequenced in a study of CD8 T cells in ankylosing spondylitis. TCRdb reprocessed the 5' RACE reads with MiXCR, giving one entry per CDR3 protein. The sample contains fewer than 250,000 distinct CDR3 sequences, about 10% of which appear only once. Sequenced material: blood, either unsorted or a sorted T cell fraction (not recorded which). The receptors shown here come from a male donor with ankylosing spondylitis or in good health (not recorded which).

The chain combines TRBV29-1 with TRBJ1-1; no firm D call. The CDR3 extends over 12 amino acids. The V gene's germline CDR1 is SQVTM and CDR2 ANQGSEA. Deletions cut 4 bases from V and 3 bases from J, with 9 bases between. CDR3 sequence: CSVGVPYTEAFF. The CDR3 DNA reads TGCAGCGTTGGGGTTCCTTACACTGAAGCTTTCTTT.

The CDR3 spells CSASRRAGNNGYTF. Here the CDR3 DNA reads TGCAGTGCTAGCCGTCGGGCAGGGAACAATGGCTACACCTTC. The rearrangement joins TRBV20-1 to TRBJ1-2; the D gene is possibly TRBD1 (5 bases). This CDR3 has 14 amino acids. Between the trimmed V and J ends, which lost 3 bases and 6 bases, there was a span of 17 bases. Germline V gives CDR1 DFQATT, CDR2 SNEGSKA (reference sequence).

This clonotype was detected ten times or more. This chain uses TRBV3-1 with TRBJ2-1; 12 nucleotides line up with TRBD2. Germline assignment: CDR1 LGHDT and CDR2 YNNKEL (reference sequence). The CDR3 is made up of 17 amino acids. Germline trimming cut 3 bases from V and 9 bases from J; bases unmatched to any gene: 12. In DNA form, the CDR3 reads TGTGCCAGCAGCCATCCCCCCTCTAGCGGGGGGGGGATTGAGCAGTTCTTC. This sequence encodes CASSHPPSSGGGIEQFF.

This clonotype was seen at least ten times. The chain joins TRBV10-3 to TRBJ1-6; no firm D call. Germline assignment: CDR1 ENHRY and CDR2 SYGVKD. V shed 6 bases and J shed 10 bases, with 13 bases lying between them. This CDR3 is 13 amino acids long. DNA for the CDR3: TGTGCCATCAGCGCAGAACCGGGATCACCCCTCCACTTT. Translation gives CAISAEPGSPLHF.

In its sample, this clonotype was seen many times. The genes are TRBV9 and TRBJ2-4; TRBD1 might be the D (5 bases). Trimming cost V 0 bases and J 0 bases, with 16 bases left between them. This CDR3 contains 18 residues. Germline lookup yields CDR1 SGDLS and CDR2 YYNGEE. CDR3 region: CASSVDPLSREAKNIQYF. The DNA of the CDR3 is TGTGCCAGCAGCGTAGATCCCCTCAGCAGGGAAGCCAAAAACATTCAGTACTTC.

In this sample, this clonotype turned up many times. The rearrangement joins TRBV11-3 to TRBJ2-1; 11 positions agree with TRBD2. The CDR3 extends over 15 amino acids. The germline CDR1 and CDR2 sequences are SGHNT and YENEEA. The J segment lost 8 bases and the V segment lost 4 bases, leaving 7 bases of the junction unmatched. This CDR3 reads CASSSSSGGLYEQFF. For the CDR3, the DNA is TGTGCCAGCAGCTCCTCTAGCGGGGGGCTCTATGAGCAGTTCTTC.

This clonotype was found a few times. This rearrangement joins TRBV6-1 to TRBJ1-2, with 9 bases fitting TRBD1. V lost 5 bases, J lost 2 bases, and 9 bases stayed unmatched. CDR3 size: 16 residues. Germline loops: CDR1 MNHNS, CDR2 SASEGT. The CDR3 region is CASSTLYRGLNYGYTF. DNA of the CDR3: TGTGCCAGCAGTACACTTTACAGGGGGCTGAACTATGGCTACACCTTC.

This clonotype was found once. The J gene is TRBJ1-1, the V gene TRBV10-3; 12 bases are shared with TRBD1. V trimming: 6 bases; J trimming: 5 bases; junction bases outside the gene matches: 10. Germline V gives CDR1 ENHRY, CDR2 SYGVKD. The CDR3 spans 16 residues. The CDR3 loop is CAIRSGTGGYDTEAFF. The DNA of the CDR3 is TGTGCCATCAGGAGTGGGACAGGGGGCTACGATACTGAAGCTTTCTTT.

The rearrangement joins TRBV29-1 to TRBJ2-5, with D perhaps matching TRBD1 (5 bases). Germline V lookup: CDR1 SQVTM, CDR2 ANQGSEA. The CDR3 contains 13 residues. Trimming cost V 3 bases and J 1 base, with 9 bases left between them. This chain's CDR3 is CSVDEGVQETQYF. The DNA for the CDR3 is TGCAGCGTTGACGAAGGGGTCCAAGAGACCCAGTACTTC.

This clonotype was seen a few times. CDR3 sequence reads: CASSLRVQANTEAFF. CDR3 in DNA: TGCGCCAGCAGCCTGAGAGTCCAGGCGAACACTGAAGCTTTCTTT. This chain connects TRBV5-1 to TRBJ1-1; D unclear. The germline V and J ends were trimmed by 4 bases and 1 base, with 14 bases remaining between them. CDR1 and CDR2 from the germline V gene are SGHRS and YFSETQ. CDR3 length: 15 amino acids.

This clonotype was seen repeatedly, ten times or more. The chain combines TRBV5-1 with TRBJ1-1, with a tentative D call TRBD1 (6 bases). This CDR3 has 15 residues. Looked up from germline, CDR1 is SGHRS and CDR2 is YFSETQ. V shed 4 bases and J shed 1 base, with 14 bases lying between them. CDR3 nucleotide sequence: TGCGCCAGCAGCACAGGGTGGACGGAGAACACTGAAGCTTTCTTT. Protein: CASSTGWTENTEAFF.

This clonotype was recorded many times. This chain uses TRBV7-8 with TRBJ2-3; D may match TRBD1 or TRBD2 (5 bases each). The germline V gene has CDR1 SGHVS and CDR2 FQNEAQ. V was clipped by 2 bases and J by 8 bases, with 11 bases between them. CDR3 size: 13 residues. CDR3 sequence (DNA): TGTGCCAGCAGCTTAAGGGACCTGGGTACGCAGTATTTT. Residues: CASSLRDLGTQYF.

The chain uses TRBV7-9 and TRBJ2-7, with TRBD1 identical over 8 bases. The CDR3 length is 15 residues. The junction had 8 bases not matched to a gene; V was cut back by 5 bases and J by 2 bases. Germline-derived CDR1 and CDR2 are SEHNR and FQNEAQ (reference sequence). The CDR3 reads CASSPWTGPAYEQYF. The CDR3 coding sequence is TGTGCCAGCAGCCCGTGGACAGGGCCGGCCTACGAGCAGTACTTC.

In the case of this clonotype: This CDR3 is missing its conserved last phenylalanine or tryptophan, likely due to a read error. The chain recombines TRBV28 with TRBJ2-1, with D possibly being TRBD1 or TRBD2 (5 bases each). The CDR3 is 10 residues long. Germline CDR1 MDHEN, CDR2 SYDVKM. V shed 6 bases and J shed 8 bases, with 5 bases lying between them. The DNA of the CDR3 is TGTGCCAGCAGGGGGGATGAGCAGTTCCTC. Amino acid sequence: CASRGDEQFL.

This clonotype was seen only a few times. This chain joins TRBV9 and TRBJ2-1; TRBD2 matches 9 bases. V shed 0 bases, J shed 5 bases, and the junction held 15 bases outside the gene matches. The germline CDR1 and CDR2 sequences are SGDLS and YYNGEE. This CDR3 spans 19 amino acids. The CDR3, as DNA: TGTGCCAGCAGCGTAGCGTTACAGGCGGGGGGGCTGGGGAACAATGAGCAGTTCTTC. This sequence encodes CASSVALQAGGLGNNEQFF.

In its sample, this clonotype was seen many times. The V call is TRBV12-3 or TRBV12-4, the J call TRBJ2-7; a possible D gene is TRBD1 (5 bases). Trimming took 6 bases from V and 1 from J, leaving 13 bases between them. This CDR3 spans 14 amino acids. The CDR3 here is CASRARQTSYEQYF. Written as DNA, the CDR3 is TGTGCCAGCAGGGCTCGACAGACATCCTACGAGCAGTACTTC.

This clonotype was seen at least ten times. The rearrangement uses TRBV7-9 and TRBJ2-7; possible D gene TRBD1, 6 bases. V dropped 7 bases and J dropped 0 bases, with 13 bases sitting between them. Germline V gene data show CDR1 as SEHNR and CDR2 as FQNEAQ (reference sequence). CDR3 size: 14 residues. CDR3 nucleotide sequence: TGTGCCAGCAATACAGGGCCAAGCTCCTACGAGCAGTACTTC. Translating gives CASNTGPSSYEQYF.

The gene calls are TRBV12-3 or TRBV12-4 and TRBJ2-6; D not resolved. V was cut by 6 bases and J by 0 bases, with 6 bases left in between. This CDR3 comprises 14 residues. The CDR3 DNA reads as TGTGCCAGCAGGGAGAGCTCTGGGGCCAACGTCCTGACTTTC. Translating gives CASRESSGANVLTF.

The rearrangement joins TRBV7-9 to TRBJ1-2; D perhaps matches TRBD1 (5 bases). Looked up from germline, CDR1 is SEHNR and CDR2 is FQNEAQ (reference sequence). This CDR3 comprises 15 residues. V was shortened by 5 bases and J by 7 bases, with 20 bases between the two germline ends. CDR3 region: CASSPDRGAHRGYTF. The CDR3 DNA reads TGTGCCAGCAGCCCAGACCGCGGGGCCCACCGTGGCTACACCTTC.

This clonotype was recorded many times. The chain is built from TRBV7-2 and TRBJ2-1; no clear D gene. The CDR3 has 14 residues. Trimming stripped 1 base from V and 8 bases from J, with 12 bases between. Germline CDR1 and CDR2: SGHTA and FQGNSA. The CDR3: CASSLVSKFDEQFF. The CDR3 bases are TGTGCCAGCAGCTTAGTTTCCAAGTTCGATGAGCAGTTCTTC.

Points on this clonotype: Lacking the conserved final phenylalanine or tryptophan, this CDR3 likely reflects a read error. The rearrangement joins TRBV5-4 to TRBJ2-5; 10 bases agree with TRBD2. J gave up 1 base and V 0 bases, and 0 bases lay outside the gene matches. The CDR3 extends over 15 amino acids. Germline CDR1 and CDR2: SGHNT and YYREEE (reference sequence). CDR3 nucleotide sequence: TGTGCCAGCAGCTTGGCTAGCGGGGGCCAAGAGACCCAGTACCTC. Translation gives CASSLASGGQETQYL.

This clonotype was observed a few times. The chain combines TRBV25-1 with TRBJ2-2, with 7 positions matching TRBD2. Germline V lookup: CDR1 MGHDK, CDR2 SYGVNS. The CDR3 sequence is 16 residues long. V shed 8 bases and J 8 bases; nucleotides not matched to a gene: 17. The DNA for the CDR3 is TGTGCCAGCGCGGGGGAGGGCCCTAAAATCACTGGGGAGCTGTTTTTT. It yields the protein CASAGEGPKITGELFF.

This clonotype was seen ten or more times. The V and J genes are TRBV7-6 and TRBJ2-7; unclear D gene. Germline V gene sequence: CDR1 SGHVS, CDR2 FNYEAQ. CDR3 length equals 15 residues. Trimming cost V 2 bases and J 0 bases, with 11 bases left between them. The CDR3 reads CASSLTGSTSYEQYF. The CDR3 DNA sequence: TGTGCCAGCAGCTTAACCGGGTCAACCTCCTACGAGCAGTACTTC.

This clonotype was recorded only once. Being one base from a much bigger clone, this may be a read error. This sequence joins TRBV20-1 and TRBJ2-3, with TRBD2 matching over 12 bases. CDR3 length: 17 residues. Looked up from germline, CDR1 is DFQATT and CDR2 is SNEGSKA (reference sequence). For the CDR3, the DNA is TGCTGTGCTGTATTGTACCATGGACTAGCGGGGACAGATACGCAGTATTTT. Encoded protein: CCAVLYHGLAGTDTQYF.

In its sample, this clonotype was seen a few times. The chain links TRBV7-9 to TRBJ2-5; D tentatively fits TRBD1 or TRBD2 (5 bases each). The ends were cut back, 5 bases at V and 1 base at J, with 20 bases in the middle. Germline V gene data show CDR1 as SEHNR and CDR2 as FQNEAQ (reference sequence). CDR3 length: 17 residues. CDR3 in DNA: TGTGCCAGCAGCCCGACGTGGGGTGAGGGGACCCAAGAGACCCAGTACTTC. Amino acid sequence: CASSPTWGEGTQETQYF.

The CDR3 loop is CASSLDPAEETQYF. The CDR3 DNA follows: TGTGCCAGCAGCCTGGACCCCGCCGAAGAGACCCAGTACTTC. The chain recombines TRBV12-3 or TRBV12-4 with TRBJ2-5; no definite D call. The V end was cut by 6 bases, the J end by 3 bases, with 14 bases between. The CDR3 sequence is 14 residues long.

As regards this clonotype: This clone may be a read error of a much larger clone one base away. The V call is TRBV5-1, the J call TRBJ2-1; D gene ambiguous. CDR3 length: 17 residues. Germline loops: CDR1 SGHRS, CDR2 YFSETQ. The CDR3 nucleotides read TGCGCCAGCAGCTTGGTTAGCCAAGAGATCTCCTACAATAAGCAGTTCTTC. Protein: CASSLVSQEISYNKQFF.

This clonotype was counted a few times. This sequence joins TRBV5-1 and TRBJ2-5; the match to TRBD2 covers 8 bases. The CDR3 has 13 residues. The germline gives CDR1 SGHRS, CDR2 YFSETQ. With 4 bases clipped from V and 3 bases from J, the junction kept 2 bases outside the gene matches. The CDR3 DNA reads as TGCGCCAGCAGCATGGGACTAGAAGAGACCCAGTACTTC. This gives the protein CASSMGLEETQYF.

In its sample, this clonotype was seen many times. This rearrangement joins TRBV7-6 to TRBJ2-5; possible D gene TRBD2, 6 bases. The germline V and J ends were trimmed by 4 bases and 2 bases, with 11 bases remaining between them. CDR3 length: 14 amino acids. The germline gives CDR1 SGHVS, CDR2 FNYEAQ. CDR3 protein: CASSSRGKQETQYF. The CDR3 DNA follows: TGTGCCAGCAGCTCCCGGGGGAAACAAGAGACCCAGTACTTC. Filled out from reference TRBV7-6 and TRBJ2-5, the complete variable domain reads GAGVSQSPRYKVTKRGQDVALRCDPISGHVSLYWYRQALGQGPEFLTYFNYEAQQDKSGLPNDRFSAERPEGSISTLTIQRTEQRDSAMYRCASSSRGKQETQYFGPGTRLLVL.

At least ten counts were recorded for this clonotype. The V and J genes are TRBV12-3 or TRBV12-4 and TRBJ1-2; D is perhaps TRBD1 (5 bases). Trimming left V 7 bases short and J 6 bases short, with 15 bases between. The CDR3 has 13 amino acids. The CDR3 DNA reads TGTGCCAGCACCACCACGGCGGGGGATGGCTACACCTTC. It codes for CASTTTAGDGYTF.

This chain links TRBV12-3 or TRBV12-4 with TRBJ1-1; D gene unclear. Trimming cost V 4 bases and J 11 bases, with 14 bases left between them. This CDR3 contains 12 residues. CDR3 protein: CASSSVAEWAFF. CDR3 bases: TGTGCCAGCAGTTCCGTGGCAGAGTGGGCTTTCTTT.

This clonotype was recorded many times. The V call is TRBV12-3 or TRBV12-4, the J call TRBJ1-2; 9 bases map to TRBD1. J was trimmed by 6 bases and V by 1 base; bases with no gene match: 3. The CDR3 runs 14 residues. CDR3 sequence: CASSLDRGRDGYTF. CDR3 DNA: TGTGCCAGCAGTTTAGACAGGGGGCGTGATGGCTACACCTTC.